A few counts support the clone carrying this TCR beta chain. This sample was included in a study of OX40 agonist ivuxolimab in advanced cancers. Turning to the study itself: The eligibility criteria allowed prior anti-PD-1, anti-PD-L1 or anti-CTLA-4 therapy, and roughly 39% had some. Three dose-escalation patients had partial responses: one with hepatocellular carcinoma and two with cutaneous melanoma.

The repertoire was sequenced with immunoSEQ multiplex PCR; TCRdb's copy has only in-frame clones and lacks some. This table holds some 30,000 clones, less than 90% found once. The sequence was collected from an adult with an advanced solid tumor such as melanoma, head and neck, liver or kidney cancer. The specimen comprised CD4+ or CD8+ T cells sorted from blood, sampled in a trial of the OX40 agonist ivuxolimab.

The CDR3: CASSGRTGYNEQFF. In DNA, the CDR3 is TGTGCCAGCAGCGGAAGGACAGGGTACAATGAGCAGTTCTTC. The gene calls are TRBV13 and TRBJ2-1; 8 bases line up with TRBD1. The CDR3 is 14 amino acids. From germline, CDR1 is PRHDT and CDR2 FYEKMQ (reference sequence). Trimming removed 5 bases from V and 4 bases from J; junction bases left unmatched: 4.